This T cell receptor beta chain was captured in a study of blood T cell repertoires in COVID-19. Germline V gene lookup returns CDR1 SGHNT and CDR2 YYREEE (reference sequence). This CDR3 region has 16 residues. Trimming removed 2 bases from V and 0 bases from J, with 14 bases in between. Produced via immunoSEQ multiplex PCR; TCRdb's table is partial and in-frame only. The sample contains approximately 280,000 clones, 80% to 90% of which appear only once. The chain is built from TRBV5-4 and TRBJ1-1, with D perhaps matching TRBD1 (5 bases). The receptor was isolated from a woman aged 70 to 79 with acute or convalescent COVID-19. The sample comprised peripheral blood. The CDR3 nucleotides read TGTGCCAGCAGCTTAACAGGCCGCCTCATGAACACTGAAGCTTTCTTT. Its protein product is CASSLTGRLMNTEAFF.